The 15 T cell receptor beta chains given below trace back to one sample, sequenced in a study of circulating CD8 cells and anti-PD-1 response in melanoma. Using approximately 15 ng of total RNA, TCR libraries were made with the QIAseq Immune Repertoire TCR panel. TCRdb reanalysed the reads using MiXCR and keeps one entry per CDR3 protein. The sample gives 450 to 500 distinct CDR3 sequences, around 8.7% of which show up once; about a fifth is in the top ten. Four subsets defined by PD-1 and/or TIGIT were sorted from live CD3+CD8+TCRalphabeta+ cells. The sequenced sample was CD8+ T cells from PBMCs, obtained at baseline or after one month of anti-PD-1 therapy (not recorded which). The receptors originated from a human donor with melanoma.

The CDR3 DNA reads TGTGCCAGCAGAGTACAGGGGGCTAACTATGGCTACACCTTC. This codes for CASRVQGANYGYTF. The chain has TRBV27 and TRBJ1-2; the match to TRBD1 covers 8 bases. V dropped 6 bases and J dropped 0; count of bases not matched to a gene: 3. The V gene's germline CDR1 is MNHEY and CDR2 SMNVEV (reference sequence). There are 14 residues in the CDR3.

This clonotype is categorized as large (0.1 to 1%). The chain has TRBV27 and TRBJ1-2; D is ambiguous. CDR1 MNHEY and CDR2 SMNVEV come from the germline V gene (reference sequence). Trimming pared 5 bases from V and 2 bases from J, leaving 12 bases between. The CDR3 totals 14 residues. In nucleotides, the CDR3 is TGTGCCAGCAGTATGACGGAAGGGAACTATGGCTACACCTTC. Protein: CASSMTEGNYGYTF.

In its sample, this clonotype ranks as medium-sized. The chain joins TRBV4-1 to TRBJ2-7, with no clear D. This CDR3 spans 16 amino acids. Germline V gene lookup returns CDR1 MGHRA and CDR2 YSYEKL. Trimming removed 1 base from V and 3 bases from J, with 16 bases in between. The CDR3 spells CASSQGYADLDYEQYF. The CDR3 nucleotides are TGCGCCAGCAGCCAAGGCTACGCGGACCTAGACTACGAGCAGTACTTC.

This clonotype is termed large. V is TRBV19 and J is TRBJ2-1; D gene unclear. The ends were cut back, 5 bases at V and 4 bases at J, with 9 bases in the middle. Germline CDR1 reads LNHDA; CDR2 reads SQIVND (reference sequence). The CDR3 has 13 residues. In DNA form, the CDR3 reads TGTGCCAGTAGTCCAGGCTCTTACAATGAGCAGTTCTTC. Translating it yields CASSPGSYNEQFF.

This clonotype counts as large (0.1 to 1%). This chain joins TRBV28 and TRBJ2-7; tentatively, D is TRBD1 (6 bases). CDR1 MDHEN and CDR2 SYDVKM come from the germline V gene. The CDR3 runs 15 residues. Trimming cost V 6 bases and J 5 bases, with 20 bases left between them. The CDR3 region has the DNA TGTGCCAGCAGCTCCGTCACAGGGAAGGCGGACGAGCAGTACTTC. Protein sequence: CASSSVTGKADEQYF.

By share, this clonotype ranks as large. This chain connects TRBV27 to TRBJ2-3; D is unclear. Per germline, CDR1 MNHEY and CDR2 SMNVEV (reference sequence). This CDR3 is built from 15 residues. Trimming took off 3 bases at V and 0 bases at J, with 10 bases between the two ends. The CDR3 DNA sequence: TGTGCCAGCAGTTTTGAGTTAGAAAGCACAGATACGCAGTATTTT. Translation: CASSFELESTDTQYF.

This chain links TRBV7-3 with TRBJ2-1; the match to TRBD2 covers 8 bases. The V and J ends lost 8 bases and 3 bases, in that order; junction bases with no gene match: 6. Looked up from germline, CDR1 is SGHTA and CDR2 is FQGTGA. CDR3 length equals 14 residues. DNA for the CDR3: TGTGCCAGCTCCGAGCGGGGGAGCTACAATGAGCAGTTCTTC. This translates into CASSERGSYNEQFF.

This clonotype ranks as large. The rearrangement uses TRBV7-3 and TRBJ2-3; 7 nucleotides agree with TRBD2. Trimming took 4 bases from V and 2 from J; bases not matched to a gene: 9. Germline CDR1 reads SGHTA; CDR2 reads FQGTGA. This CDR3 spans 16 amino acids. The CDR3, as DNA: TGTGCCAGCAGCTCCCGCGCGCGGGGGTACACAGATACGCAGTATTTT. Translating gives CASSSRARGYTDTQYF.

This clonotype is medium-sized. This rearrangement joins TRBV5-4 to TRBJ2-7, with TRBD1 matching 8 bases. The ends lost 4 bases at V and 6 bases at J; junction bases unmatched: 9. Germline loops: CDR1 SGHNT, CDR2 YYREEE (reference sequence). The CDR3 totals 14 residues. The CDR3 protein is CASSPIGQGSEQYF. CDR3 bases: TGTGCCAGCAGCCCGATCGGACAGGGCAGCGAGCAGTACTTC.

The V and J genes are TRBV27 and TRBJ1-2, with TRBD1 identical over 8 bases. V shed 2 bases and J 2 bases; nucleotides not matched to a gene: 1. Germline V CDR1 and CDR2: MNHEY, SMNVEV (reference sequence). The length of the CDR3 is 14 residues. CDR3 loop: CASSLQGANYGYTF. The CDR3 DNA reads TGTGCCAGCAGTTTACAGGGGGCAAACTATGGCTACACCTTC.

Notes on this clonotype: The CDR3 does not end in the conserved phenylalanine or tryptophan, so this is likely a read error. DNA of the CDR3: TGCGCCAGCAGCCACCTTGACAGGGGGAGCCCCTACAATGAGCAGTACCTC. Translating it yields CASSHLDRGSPYNEQYL. The chain recombines TRBV4-3 with TRBJ2-7, with 9 bases identical to TRBD1. This CDR3 comprises 17 residues. CDR1 is LGHNA and CDR2 is YSLEER in the germline V gene. Trimming removed 3 bases from V and 7 bases from J; junction bases left unmatched: 16.

By share of the sample, this clonotype is large (0.1 to 1%). V is TRBV24-1 and J is TRBJ2-3; TRBD2 agrees at 12 bases. V trimming: 5 bases; J trimming: 5 bases; junction bases outside the gene matches: 10. Germline V gives CDR1 KGHDR, CDR2 SFDVKD. The CDR3 contains 17 residues. CDR3 DNA sequence: TGTGCCACCAGTGTGTGTCTAGCGGGGGGGAGGCGAGATACGCAGTATTTT. Translation gives CATSVCLAGGRRDTQYF.

By share of the sample, this clonotype is medium-sized. The chain carries TRBV7-3 and TRBJ1-5, with no clear D. The germline V and J ends were trimmed by 2 bases and 0 bases, with 5 bases remaining between them. In germline, CDR1 is SGHTA, CDR2 FQGTGA. The CDR3 runs 14 residues. For the CDR3, the DNA is TGTGCCAGCAGCTTAGGGGATAGCAATCAGCCCCAGCATTTT. Its translation is CASSLGDSNQPQHF.

This clonotype is medium-sized. CDR3 in amino acids: CASSFVISGANVLTF. The CDR3 bases are TGTGCCAGCAGTTTCGTGATTTCTGGGGCCAACGTCCTGACTTTC. The chain combines TRBV2 with TRBJ2-6; the D is unclear. CDR1 SNHLY and CDR2 FYNNEI come from the germline V gene. CDR3 length equals 15 residues. With 5 bases removed from V and 1 base from J, the gap between germline ends came to 9 bases.

This clonotype rates as large. The J gene is TRBJ2-7, the V gene TRBV27, with D maybe TRBD1 (5 bases). Germline V CDR1 and CDR2: MNHEY, SMNVEV (reference sequence). There are 16 residues in the CDR3. V was pared by 4 bases and J by 3 bases, with 19 bases between. For the CDR3, the DNA is TGTGCCAGCAGTTACTCGCAGGGTACGGCGGACTACGAGCAGTACTTC. Amino acid sequence: CASSYSQGTADYEQYF.